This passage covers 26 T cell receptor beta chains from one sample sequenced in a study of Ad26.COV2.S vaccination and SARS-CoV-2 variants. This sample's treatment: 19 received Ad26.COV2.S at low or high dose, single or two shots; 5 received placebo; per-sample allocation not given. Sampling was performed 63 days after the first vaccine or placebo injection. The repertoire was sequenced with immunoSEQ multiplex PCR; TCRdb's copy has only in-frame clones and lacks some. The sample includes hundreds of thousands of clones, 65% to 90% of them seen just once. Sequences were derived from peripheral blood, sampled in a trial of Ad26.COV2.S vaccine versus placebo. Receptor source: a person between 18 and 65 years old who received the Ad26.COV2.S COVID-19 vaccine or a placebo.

In DNA form, the CDR3 reads TGTGCCAGCGGGGGAGGACTGCCGGATGGCTACACCTTC. Its protein product is CASGGGLPDGYTF. The chain couples TRBV28 to TRBJ1-2, with D possibly TRBD1 on 5 matching bases. This CDR3 region has 13 residues. Trimming took 8 bases from V and 6 from J, leaving 16 bases between them. Germline lookup yields CDR1 MDHEN and CDR2 SYDVKM.

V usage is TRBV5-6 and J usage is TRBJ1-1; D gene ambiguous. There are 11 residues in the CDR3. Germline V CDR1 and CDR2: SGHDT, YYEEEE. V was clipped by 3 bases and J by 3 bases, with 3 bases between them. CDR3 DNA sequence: TGTGCCAGCAGCTCGTACACTGAAGCTTTCTTT. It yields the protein CASSSYTEAFF. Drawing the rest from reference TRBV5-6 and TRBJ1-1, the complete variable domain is DAGVTQSPTHLIKTRGQQVTLRCSPKSGHDTVSWYQQALGQGPQFIFQYYEEEERQRGNFPDRFSGHQFPNYSSELNVNALLLGDSALYLCASSSYTEAFFGQGTRLTVV.

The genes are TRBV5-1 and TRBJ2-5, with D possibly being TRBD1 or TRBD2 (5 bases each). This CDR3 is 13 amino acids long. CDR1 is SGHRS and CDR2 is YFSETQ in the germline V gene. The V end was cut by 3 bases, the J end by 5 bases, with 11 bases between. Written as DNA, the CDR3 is TGCGCCAGCAGCTCGGGACCAGAGGAGACCCAGTACTTC. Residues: CASSSGPEETQYF.

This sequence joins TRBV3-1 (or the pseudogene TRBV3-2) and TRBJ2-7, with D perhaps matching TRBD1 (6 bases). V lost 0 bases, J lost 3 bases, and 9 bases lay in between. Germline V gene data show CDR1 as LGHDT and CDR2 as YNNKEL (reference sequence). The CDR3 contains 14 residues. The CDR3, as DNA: TGTGCCAGCAGCCAAGAGGTCAGGGGCTACGAGCAGTACTTC. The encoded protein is CASSQEVRGYEQYF.

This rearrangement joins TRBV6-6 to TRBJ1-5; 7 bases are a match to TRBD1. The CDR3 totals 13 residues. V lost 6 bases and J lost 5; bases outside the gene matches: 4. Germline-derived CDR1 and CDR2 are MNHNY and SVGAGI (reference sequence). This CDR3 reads CASSSTGYQPQHF. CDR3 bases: TGTGCCAGCAGCTCGACAGGGTATCAGCCCCAGCATTTT.

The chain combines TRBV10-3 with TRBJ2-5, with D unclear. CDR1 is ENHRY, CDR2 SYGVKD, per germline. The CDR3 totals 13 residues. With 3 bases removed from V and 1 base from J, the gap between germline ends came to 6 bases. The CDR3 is CAISDRTQETQYF. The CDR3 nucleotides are TGTGCCATCAGTGACAGGACCCAAGAGACCCAGTACTTC.

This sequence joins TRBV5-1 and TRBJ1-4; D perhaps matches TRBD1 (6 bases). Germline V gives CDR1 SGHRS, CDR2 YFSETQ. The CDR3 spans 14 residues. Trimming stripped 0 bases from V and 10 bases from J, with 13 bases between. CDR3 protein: CASSLVGGEGKLFF. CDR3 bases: TGCGCCAGCAGCTTGGTTGGGGGCGAGGGAAAACTGTTTTTT.

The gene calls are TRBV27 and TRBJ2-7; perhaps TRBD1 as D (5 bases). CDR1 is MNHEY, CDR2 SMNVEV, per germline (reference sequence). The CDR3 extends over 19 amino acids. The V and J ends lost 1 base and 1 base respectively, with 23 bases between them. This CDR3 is CASSLLVPGQGTLSYEQYF. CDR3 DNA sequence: TGTGCCAGCAGTTTATTGGTGCCCGGCCAGGGAACCTTATCCTACGAGCAGTACTTC.

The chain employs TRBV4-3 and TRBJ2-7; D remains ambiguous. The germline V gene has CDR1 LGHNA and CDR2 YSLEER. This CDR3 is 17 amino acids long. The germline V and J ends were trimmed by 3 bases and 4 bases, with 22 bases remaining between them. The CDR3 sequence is CASSQSPSGVAPYEQYF. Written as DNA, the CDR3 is TGCGCCAGCAGCCAGAGTCCCTCGGGTGTAGCCCCTTACGAGCAGTACTTC.

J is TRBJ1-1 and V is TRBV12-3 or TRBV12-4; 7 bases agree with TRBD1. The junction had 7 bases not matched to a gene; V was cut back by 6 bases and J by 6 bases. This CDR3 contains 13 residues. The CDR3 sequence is CASSLFDRAEAFF. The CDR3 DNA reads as TGTGCCAGCAGCCTTTTCGACAGGGCTGAAGCTTTCTTT.

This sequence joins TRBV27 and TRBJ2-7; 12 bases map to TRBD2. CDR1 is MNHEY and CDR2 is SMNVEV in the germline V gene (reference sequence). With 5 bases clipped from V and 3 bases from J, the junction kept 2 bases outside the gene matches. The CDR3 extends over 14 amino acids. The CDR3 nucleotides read TGTGCCAGCAGTCCGACTAGCGGGAGCTACGAGCAGTACTTC. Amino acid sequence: CASSPTSGSYEQYF.

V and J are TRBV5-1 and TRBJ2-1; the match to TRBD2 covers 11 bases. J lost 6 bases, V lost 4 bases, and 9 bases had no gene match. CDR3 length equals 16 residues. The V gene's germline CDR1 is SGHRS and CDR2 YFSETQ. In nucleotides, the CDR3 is TGCGCCAGCAGCCCCCCTCTAGCGGGGGGTACCAATGAGCAGTTCTTC. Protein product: CASSPPLAGGTNEQFF.

As DNA, the CDR3 is TGTGCCAGCAGCCCGGGACAGGTCTCCTACGAGCAGTACTTC. As protein: CASSPGQVSYEQYF. The chain recombines TRBV14 with TRBJ2-7, with TRBD1 identical over 8 bases. The germline V gene has CDR1 SGHDN and CDR2 FVKESK. V was pared by 4 bases and J by 0 bases, with 2 bases of the junction left unmatched. This CDR3 contains 14 residues.

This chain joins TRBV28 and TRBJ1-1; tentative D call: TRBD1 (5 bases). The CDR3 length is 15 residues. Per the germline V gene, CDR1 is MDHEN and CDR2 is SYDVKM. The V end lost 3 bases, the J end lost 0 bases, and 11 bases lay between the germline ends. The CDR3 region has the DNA TGTGCCAGCAGTTTCTCCGACAGCATGAACACTGAAGCTTTCTTT. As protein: CASSFSDSMNTEAFF.

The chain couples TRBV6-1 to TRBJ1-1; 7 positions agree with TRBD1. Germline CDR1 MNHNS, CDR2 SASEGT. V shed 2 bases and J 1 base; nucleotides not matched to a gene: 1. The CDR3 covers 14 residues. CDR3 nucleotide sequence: TGTGCCAGCAGTGAAAGGGGGCAGAACACTGAAGCTTTCTTT. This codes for CASSERGQNTEAFF.

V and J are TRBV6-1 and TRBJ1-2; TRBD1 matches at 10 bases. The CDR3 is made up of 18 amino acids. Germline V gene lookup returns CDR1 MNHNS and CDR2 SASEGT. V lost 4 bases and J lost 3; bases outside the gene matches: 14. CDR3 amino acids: CASSGATGGGYLDYGYTF. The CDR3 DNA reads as TGTGCCAGCAGTGGAGCGACAGGGGGCGGCTATTTAGACTATGGCTACACCTTC.

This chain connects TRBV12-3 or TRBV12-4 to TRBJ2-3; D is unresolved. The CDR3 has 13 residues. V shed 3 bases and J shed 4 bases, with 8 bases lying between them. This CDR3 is CASSFQRADTQYF. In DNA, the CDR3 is TGTGCCAGCAGTTTCCAGCGTGCAGATACGCAGTATTTT.

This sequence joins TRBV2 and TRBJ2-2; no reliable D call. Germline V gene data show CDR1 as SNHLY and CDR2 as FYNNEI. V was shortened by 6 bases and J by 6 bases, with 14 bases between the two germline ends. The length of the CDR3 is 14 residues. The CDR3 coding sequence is TGTGCCAGCAGACCTAGTTCCCCGGCCGGGGAGCTGTTTTTT. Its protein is CASRPSSPAGELFF.

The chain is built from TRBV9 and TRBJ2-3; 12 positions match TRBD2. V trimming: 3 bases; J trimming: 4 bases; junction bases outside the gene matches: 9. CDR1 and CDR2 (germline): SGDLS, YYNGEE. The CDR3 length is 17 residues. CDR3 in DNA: TGTGCCAGCAGCGCCTCACTCGGACTAGCGGGATCAGATACGCAGTATTTT. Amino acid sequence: CASSASLGLAGSDTQYF.

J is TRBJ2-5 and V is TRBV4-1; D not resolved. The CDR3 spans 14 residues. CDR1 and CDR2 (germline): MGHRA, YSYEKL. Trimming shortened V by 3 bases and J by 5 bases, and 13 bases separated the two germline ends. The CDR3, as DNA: TGCGCCAGCAGCCAGGCCGGCTCCTGGGAGACCCAGTACTTC. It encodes CASSQAGSWETQYF.

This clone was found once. CDR3 coding DNA: TGTGCCAGCAGGGGCGGAAGGAGCATTCAGTACTTC. Its translation: CASRGGRSIQYF. The chain employs TRBV19 and TRBJ2-4; D might be TRBD1 (6 bases). Germline V gives CDR1 LNHDA, CDR2 SQIVND (reference sequence). The CDR3 length is 12 residues. The germline V and J ends were trimmed by 9 bases and 9 bases, with 15 bases remaining between them.

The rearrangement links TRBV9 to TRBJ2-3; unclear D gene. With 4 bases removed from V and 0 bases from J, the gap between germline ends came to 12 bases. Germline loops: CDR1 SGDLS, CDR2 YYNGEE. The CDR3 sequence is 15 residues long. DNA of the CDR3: TGTGCCAGCAGCCGAACTGGAACTAGCACAGATACGCAGTATTTT. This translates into CASSRTGTSTDTQYF.

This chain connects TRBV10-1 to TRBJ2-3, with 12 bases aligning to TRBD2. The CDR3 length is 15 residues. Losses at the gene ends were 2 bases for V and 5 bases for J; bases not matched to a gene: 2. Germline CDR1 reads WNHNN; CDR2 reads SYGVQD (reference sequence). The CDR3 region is CASSERTSGVDTQYF. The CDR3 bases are TGCGCCAGCAGTGAGCGGACTAGCGGGGTAGATACGCAGTATTTT.

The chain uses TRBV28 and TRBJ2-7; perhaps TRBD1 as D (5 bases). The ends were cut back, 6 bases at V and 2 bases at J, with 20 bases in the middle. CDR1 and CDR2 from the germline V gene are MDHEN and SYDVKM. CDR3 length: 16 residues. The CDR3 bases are TGTGCCAGCAGCCCTGAGGTAGGGGCGATACCCTACGAGCAGTACTTC. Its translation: CASSPEVGAIPYEQYF.

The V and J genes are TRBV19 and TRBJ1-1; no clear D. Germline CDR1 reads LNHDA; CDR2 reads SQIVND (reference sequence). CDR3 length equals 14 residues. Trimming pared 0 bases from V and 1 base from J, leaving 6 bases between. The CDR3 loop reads CASSIERANTEAFF. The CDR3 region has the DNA TGTGCCAGTAGTATAGAGAGGGCGAACACTGAAGCTTTCTTT. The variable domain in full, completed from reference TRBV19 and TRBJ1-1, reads DGGITQSPKYLFRKEGQNVTLSCEQNLNHDAMYWYRQDPGQGLRLIYYSQIVNDFQKGDIAEGYSVSREKKESFPLTVTSAQKNPTAFYLCASSIERANTEAFFGQGTRLTVV.

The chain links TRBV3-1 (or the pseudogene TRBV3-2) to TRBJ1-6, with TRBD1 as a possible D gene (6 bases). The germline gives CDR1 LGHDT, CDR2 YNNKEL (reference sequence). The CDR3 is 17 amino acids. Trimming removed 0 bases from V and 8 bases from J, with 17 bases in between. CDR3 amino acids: CASSQDWPGEGHSPLHF. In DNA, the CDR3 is TGTGCCAGCAGCCAAGATTGGCCAGGGGAGGGTCATTCACCCCTCCACTTT.